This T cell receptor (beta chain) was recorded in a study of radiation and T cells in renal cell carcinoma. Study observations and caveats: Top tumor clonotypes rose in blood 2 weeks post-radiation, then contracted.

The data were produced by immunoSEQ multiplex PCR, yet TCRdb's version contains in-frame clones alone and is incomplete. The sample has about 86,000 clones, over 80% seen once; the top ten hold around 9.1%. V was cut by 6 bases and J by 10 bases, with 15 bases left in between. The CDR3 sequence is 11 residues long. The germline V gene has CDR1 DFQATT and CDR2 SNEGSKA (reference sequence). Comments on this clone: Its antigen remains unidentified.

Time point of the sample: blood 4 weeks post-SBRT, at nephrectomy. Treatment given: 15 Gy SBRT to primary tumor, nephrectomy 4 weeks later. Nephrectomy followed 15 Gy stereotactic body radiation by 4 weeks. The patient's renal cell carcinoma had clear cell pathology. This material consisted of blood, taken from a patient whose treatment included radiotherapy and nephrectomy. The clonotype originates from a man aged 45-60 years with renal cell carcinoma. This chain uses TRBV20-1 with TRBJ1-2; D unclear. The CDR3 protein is CSATNSLDYTF. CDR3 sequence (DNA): TGCAGTGCCACAAATTCCCTAGACTACACCTTC.